These T cell receptor beta chains were read from a single sample in a study of Ad26.COV2.S vaccination and SARS-CoV-2 variants. Clones were sequenced by immunoSEQ multiplex PCR, and TCRdb holds only the in-frame ones, with some missing. This table has about 400,000 clones, 83% appearing once. Specimen: peripheral blood, collected in a trial of Ad26.COV2.S vaccine versus placebo. The receptors originated from a person between 18 and 65 years old who received the Ad26.COV2.S COVID-19 vaccine or a placebo. Both conserved end residues are part of each CDR3. D genes are given only for firm matches. Expanded clones get a size class; other rows say once, few or many, or leave the size out.

TRBV6-5,NA,NA,TRBJ2-1,CASTPREALDEQFF,TGTGCCAGCACCCCACGCGAGGCACTCGATGAGCAGTTCTTC
TRBV19,NA,NA,TRBJ1-5,CASTLFYITAQPQHF,TGTGCCAGTACCCTATTTTATATCACAGCACAGCCCCAGCATTTT
TRBV7-2,TRBD1,NA,TRBJ1-5,CASSSARGSQPQHF,TGTGCCAGCAGCTCGGCCAGGGGGAGTCAGCCCCAGCATTTT
TRBV3-1/TRBV3-2,TRBD1,NA,TRBJ2-3,CASSLGQGADTQYF,TGTGCCAGCAGCCTGGGACAGGGGGCGGATACGCAGTATTTT
TRBV18,NA,NA,TRBJ1-3,CASSGPGNTIYF,TGTGCCAGCTCCGGCCCTGGAAACACCATATATTTT
TRBV7-9,TRBD1,once,TRBJ1-5,CASSSELTGASGQPQHF,TGTGCCAGCAGCTCGGAATTGACAGGGGCAAGTGGTCAGCCCCAGCATTTT
TRBV3-1/TRBV3-2,NA,NA,TRBJ1-5,CASSQGVSPNQPQHF,TGTGCCAGCAGCCAAGGCGTCAGCCCCAATCAGCCCCAGCATTTT
TRBV7-9,NA,NA,TRBJ2-7,CASSLAPGSHEQYF,TGTGCCAGCAGCTTAGCACCAGGGTCCCACGAGCAGTACTTC
TRBV4-1,NA,NA,TRBJ1-1,CARKGGRRGLNTEAFF,TGCGCCAGGAAAGGGGGGCGCCGGGGTTTGAACACTGAAGCTTTCTTT
TRBV27,NA,NA,TRBJ2-1,CASSFGVSYNEQFF,TGTGCCAGCAGTTTTGGGGTCTCCTACAATGAGCAGTTCTTC
TRBV28,NA,once,TRBJ2-7,CASSLGHAYEQYF,TGTGCCAGCAGTTTAGGACATGCCTACGAGCAGTACTTC
TRBV7-8,NA,NA,TRBJ1-2,CASSPEYSGQGYTF,TGTGCCAGCAGCCCCGAGTACTCGGGGCAAGGCTACACCTTC
TRBV24-1,TRBD1,NA,TRBJ1-5,CATRETGINQPQHF,TGTGCCACCAGAGAGACAGGGATCAATCAGCCCCAGCATTTT
TRBV3-1/TRBV3-2,TRBD1,NA,TRBJ1-1,CASSQDFRGTGGHVNTEAFF,TGTGCCAGCAGCCAGGACTTCCGCGGGACAGGGGGCCATGTGAACACTGAAGCTTTCTTT
TRBV7-2,TRBD2,NA,TRBJ2-3,CASSPGLAVRTQYF,TGTGCCAGCAGCCCTGGACTAGCGGTACGAACGCAGTATTTT
TRBV29-1,TRBD1,NA,TRBJ1-1,CSVGDRRVTEAFF,TGCAGCGTTGGGGACAGGAGGGTCACTGAAGCTTTCTTT
TRBV11-2,NA,NA,TRBJ1-6,CASSPRDSLLSPLHF,TGTGCCAGCAGCCCACGGGACTCCTTGCTTTCACCCCTCCACTTT
TRBV7-3,NA,NA,TRBJ2-2,CASSLTGPATGELFF,TGTGCCAGCAGCTTAACGGGGCCAGCCACCGGGGAGCTGTTTTTT
TRBV9,NA,NA,TRBJ2-4,CASSVTGASDIQYF,TGTGCCAGCAGCGTTACCGGGGCTAGTGACATTCAGTACTTC
TRBV24-1,TRBD2,NA,TRBJ2-3,CATSDSNSGYSTDTQYF,TGTGCCACCAGTGATTCCAATAGCGGGTATAGCACAGATACGCAGTATTTT
TRBV4-1,TRBD2,NA,TRBJ2-1,CASSHLAGVVNEQFF,TGCGCCAGCAGCCACCTAGCGGGAGTAGTCAATGAGCAGTTCTTC
TRBV3-1/TRBV3-2,TRBD2,few,TRBJ2-2,CASSHLGRGELFF,TGTGCCAGCAGCCACTTAGGGAGGGGAGAGCTGTTTTTT
TRBV6-2/TRBV6-3,TRBD1,once,TRBJ1-6,CASSPMSGTGYSPLHF,TGTGCCAGCAGCCCTATGAGCGGGACAGGTTATTCACCCCTCCACTTT
TRBV10-3,NA,once,TRBJ1-3,CAISEPPQDGNTIYF,TGTGCCATCAGTGAGCCCCCACAGGACGGAAACACCATATATTTT
TRBV19,TRBD1,NA,TRBJ1-5,CASSIVTGESPQHF,TGTGCCAGTAGTATAGTGACAGGGGAGTCGCCCCAGCATTTT
TRBV5-1,NA,NA,TRBJ2-3,CASGEGPTDTQYF,TGCGCCAGCGGCGAGGGCCCCACAGATACGCAGTATTTT
TRBV5-4,NA,NA,TRBJ2-3,CASSLGAGINTDTQYF,TGTGCCAGCAGCTTGGGCGCGGGTATTAACACAGATACGCAGTATTTT
TRBV11-2,NA,NA,TRBJ2-1,CASSLSAASAIRNEQFF,TGTGCCAGCAGCTTATCAGCGGCTAGTGCGATCCGCAATGAGCAGTTCTTC
TRBV11-3,NA,NA,TRBJ2-7,CASSLASQGYEQYF,TGTGCCAGCAGCTTAGCGTCGCAGGGGTACGAGCAGTACTTC
TRBV5-1,NA,NA,TRBJ2-2,CASSLIPGGDTGELFF,TGCGCCAGCAGCTTGATTCCAGGGGGGGACACCGGGGAGCTGTTTTTT
TRBV6-1,NA,once,TRBJ1-1,CASSEGGSPTEAFF,TGTGCCAGCAGTGAAGGCGGGAGTCCGACTGAAGCTTTCTTT
TRBV6-4,NA,NA,TRBJ1-1,CASSTGEGTEAFF,TGTGCCAGCAGTACTGGGGAGGGTACTGAAGCTTTCTTT
TRBV6-1,NA,NA,TRBJ1-2,CASSELVGLVSWDYGYTF,TGTGCCAGCAGTGAACTGGTAGGGTTGGTGAGCTGGGACTATGGCTACACCTTC
TRBV5-1,TRBD1,NA,TRBJ1-6,CASSFAKGAASPLHF,TGCGCCAGCAGCTTTGCAAAGGGGGCTGCTTCACCCCTCCACTTT
TRBV28,TRBD1,once,TRBJ1-5,CASSLWGTVNQPQHF,TGTGCCAGCAGTTTATGGGGGACAGTTAATCAGCCCCAGCATTTT
TRBV3-1/TRBV3-2,NA,once,TRBJ2-7,CASSPGRRHEQYF,TGTGCCAGCAGTCCAGGTCGCCGACACGAGCAGTACTTC
TRBV28,TRBD1,NA,TRBJ2-1,CASSPRGQVPRDNEQFF,TGTGCCAGCAGTCCCCGGGGACAGGTTCCAAGGGACAATGAGCAGTTCTTC
TRBV11-3,NA,NA,TRBJ2-7,CASSSGGPGEQYF,TGTGCCAGCAGCTCTGGGGGGCCGGGGGAGCAGTACTTC
TRBV10-3,TRBD2,NA,TRBJ2-5,CAIGSSGFSFGETQYF,TGTGCCATCGGGAGTAGCGGGTTCTCCTTCGGGGAGACCCAGTACTTC
TRBV5-4,NA,NA,TRBJ1-1,CASSLQGSNTEAFF,TGTGCCAGCAGCCTACAGGGCTCGAACACTGAAGCTTTCTTT
TRBV5-1,NA,NA,TRBJ2-1,CASSLYRGEQFF,TGCGCCAGCAGCTTGTACCGAGGGGAGCAGTTCTTC
TRBV4-3,NA,NA,TRBJ2-7,CASSQDRESYEQYF,TGCGCCAGCAGCCAAGACCGGGAGTCCTACGAGCAGTACTTC
TRBV10-3,NA,NA,TRBJ2-3,CAISAGHPSTDTQYF,TGTGCCATCAGTGCGGGGCACCCTAGCACAGATACGCAGTATTTT
TRBV6-1,NA,once,TRBJ1-1,CASSDPGANTEAFF,TGTGCCAGCAGTGACCCAGGAGCGAACACTGAAGCTTTCTTT
TRBV6-6,NA,NA,TRBJ1-2,CASSYRQSRYGYTF,TGTGCCAGCAGTTACAGGCAGAGCCGATATGGCTACACCTTC
TRBV5-5,TRBD1,once,TRBJ2-7,CASSLSGTAREQYF,TGTGCCAGCAGCTTGTCCGGGACAGCTCGCGAGCAGTACTTC
TRBV5-1,TRBD2,once,TRBJ2-4,CASSLSPGLDAIQYF,TGCGCCAGCAGCTTGTCCCCGGGACTAGATGCCATTCAGTACTTC
TRBV5-1,NA,NA,TRBJ1-1,CASSSGGVGIQLGAFF,TGCGCCAGCAGCTCCGGGGGAGTGGGAATTCAACTTGGGGCTTTCTTT
TRBV1,NA,NA,TRBJ2-7,CTSSRIIPHEQYF,TGCACCAGCAGCCGGATTATTCCCCACGAGCAGTACTTC
TRBV5-1,NA,NA,TRBJ2-1,CASSLKGAAGRDEQFF,TGCGCCAGCAGCTTGAAAGGAGCAGCGGGTAGAGATGAGCAGTTCTTC
TRBV5-1,NA,NA,TRBJ1-2,CASSFQGESGYTF,TGCGCCAGCAGCTTCCAAGGGGAGTCTGGCTACACCTTC
TRBV3-1/TRBV3-2,TRBD1,NA,TRBJ1-1,CASSQWDRGFATEAFF,TGTGCCAGCAGCCAGTGGGACAGGGGGTTTGCCACTGAAGCTTTCTTT